The 6 T cell receptor beta chains presented below share a single source sample, sequenced in a study of T cells in Graves' hyperthyroidism and ophthalmopathy. Using RNA transcripts as the source, TCR beta CDR3 regions were amplified. Using the HTBI primer set, a first-round RT-PCR was run on the TCR CDR3. In TCRdb, the multiplex PCR reads were re-called with MiXCR into one record per CDR3 protein. The repertoire holds 700,000 or so distinct CDR3 sequences, with about 16% as singletons. The sample consisted of blood. These TCRs come from a man aged 18-30 years with Graves' hyperthyroidism.

The chain recombines TRBV29-1 with TRBJ2-5; D may correspond to TRBD1 or TRBD2 (5 bases each). Trimming removed 2 bases from V and 5 bases from J, with 12 bases in between. Germline assignment: CDR1 SQVTM and CDR2 ANQGSEA. CDR3 size: 13 residues. CDR3 in DNA: TGCAGCGTTGAATACGAGGGGTCGGAGACCCAGTACTTC. Its protein product is CSVEYEGSETQYF.

This clonotype was picked up one time. The chain employs TRBV6-1 and TRBJ1-5; D may be TRBD1 (6 bases). Germline V gives CDR1 MNHNS, CDR2 SASEGT. Trimming stripped 6 bases from V and 4 bases from J, with 13 bases between. CDR3 size: 14 residues. This chain's CDR3 is CASSRDTRNQPQHF. The CDR3 DNA sequence: TGTGCCAGCAGCCGGGACACCAGGAATCAGCCCCAGCATTTT.

This clonotype has a handful of counts. The CDR3 bases are TGTGCCAGCAGCTCGTACCCAGGGGATACTAGCACAGATACGCAGTATTTT. It encodes CASSSYPGDTSTDTQYF. The chain uses TRBV7-6 and TRBJ2-3, with D possibly TRBD1 on 6 matching bases. Between the trimmed V and J ends, which lost 4 bases and 0 bases, there was a span of 17 bases. CDR3 size: 17 residues. Germline CDR1 reads SGHVS; CDR2 reads FNYEAQ.

This chain uses TRBV11-3 with TRBJ1-1; D gene ambiguous. The germline V gene has CDR1 SGHNT and CDR2 YENEEA. The V gene lost 2 bases and the J gene lost 0 bases, with 13 bases spanning the gap. The CDR3 has 16 amino acids. Here the CDR3 DNA reads TGTGCCAGCAGCTTACCCGGGTCCCACCTGAACACTGAAGCTTTCTTT. Its translation is CASSLPGSHLNTEAFF.

For this clonotype: Given a much more abundant clone one base away, this may be a read error. The chain combines TRBV7-9 with TRBJ2-7, with TRBD1 matching over 8 bases. The length of the CDR3 is 17 residues. The V gene's germline CDR1 is SEHNR and CDR2 FQNEAQ (reference sequence). V shed 1 base and J 4 bases; nucleotides not matched to a gene: 12. The CDR3 coding sequence is TGTGCCAGCAGCTTAGAGGCAGGGGGCAGCCGGAGTTACGAGCAGTACTTC. It codes for CASSLEAGGSRSYEQYF.

This clonotype was recorded a few times. The V and J genes are TRBV19 and TRBJ2-7, with D hard to call. The CDR3 spans 14 residues. Germline CDR1 is LNHDA and CDR2 is SQIVND (reference sequence). V lost 6 bases to trimming and J lost 2 bases, with 14 bases between them. CDR3 bases: TGTGCCAGTAGAGAGACTTACTCGACCTACGAGCAGTACTTC. It codes for CASRETYSTYEQYF.